This T cell receptor beta chain derives from a study of neoadjuvant nivolumab and ipilimumab in lung cancer. The data were produced by immunoSEQ multiplex PCR, yet TCRdb's version contains in-frame clones alone and is incomplete. The repertoire holds around 4,700 clones, with about 74% as singletons. The J segment lost 6 bases and the V segment lost 1 base, leaving 4 bases of the junction unmatched. The CDR3 extends over 14 amino acids. CDR1 and CDR2 (germline): SGHTA, FQGNSA. This TCR was recovered from an adult with non-small cell lung cancer. Some clones in this sample may be carry-over from other donors' samples. The material was normal lung tissue adjacent to the tumor, obtained after neoadjuvant nivolumab, alone or with ipilimumab, at or shortly before surgery. This sequence joins TRBV7-2 and TRBJ2-7; TRBD1 matches 9 bases. The CDR3 nucleotides read TGTGCCAGCAGCTTAGATAACAGGGGGCGCGAGCAGTACTTC. Amino acids: CASSLDNRGREQYF.